Presented here are 27 T cell receptor beta chains from one specimen sequenced in a study of blood T cell repertoires in COVID-19. Generated by immunoSEQ multiplex PCR, the TCRdb table keeps only in-frame clones and is missing some. Of some 150,000 clones listed, approximately 82% were seen once; the top ten hold 1.5% to 2%. The sample taken for sequencing was peripheral blood. Source of these receptors: a human donor in a cohort sampled during active COVID-19.

This clone was seen a few times. The rearrangement joins TRBV4-1 to TRBJ1-1; no clear D gene. This CDR3 has 12 residues. Per germline, CDR1 MGHRA and CDR2 YSYEKL. Trimming pared 4 bases from V and 1 base from J, leaving 4 bases between. The CDR3 DNA sequence: TGCGCCAGCAGCCCGGGGAACACTGAAGCTTTCTTT. As protein: CASSPGNTEAFF.

The chain combines TRBV3-1 (or the pseudogene TRBV3-2) with TRBJ2-5, with a possible D match to TRBD2 (5 bases). Per the germline V gene, CDR1 is LGHDT and CDR2 is YNNKEL (reference sequence). The V and J ends lost 1 base and 0 bases respectively, with 9 bases between them. This CDR3 region has 15 residues. In nucleotides, the CDR3 is TGTGCCAGCAGCCAAGCAACGGGGTACCAAGAGACCCAGTACTTC. It is translated as CASSQATGYQETQYF.

The chain is built from TRBV27 and TRBJ2-2, with 10 bases identical to TRBD2. CDR1 and CDR2 from the germline V gene are MNHEY and SMNVEV (reference sequence). The CDR3 contains 15 residues. With 4 bases clipped from V and 5 bases from J, the junction kept 4 bases outside the gene matches. CDR3 sequence (DNA): TGTGCCAGCAGTTCTAGCGGGAGAAGAACCGGGGAGCTGTTTTTT. Amino acids: CASSSSGRRTGELFF.

The chain has TRBV6-2 or TRBV6-3 and TRBJ2-1; 12 nucleotides line up with TRBD2. CDR1 and CDR2 from the germline V gene are MNHEY and SVGEGT. The CDR3 extends over 17 amino acids. V lost 5 bases and J lost 6; bases outside the gene matches: 11. DNA of the CDR3: TGTGCCAGCAGTATATGGACTAGCGGGAATTGGGCCAATGAGCAGTTCTTC. Protein sequence: CASSIWTSGNWANEQFF.

A single count supports this clone. This chain joins TRBV19 and TRBJ1-2; D is perhaps TRBD1 (5 bases). V was pared by 5 bases and J by 0 bases, with 13 bases between. The CDR3 totals 15 residues. Germline CDR1 reads LNHDA; CDR2 reads SQIVND (reference sequence). DNA of the CDR3: TGTGCCAGTAGTGCGAAACAGGCGACTAACTATGGCTACACCTTC. Translated: CASSAKQATNYGYTF.

This chain joins TRBV10-3 and TRBJ2-7, with D possibly TRBD1 on 6 matching bases. V gave up 5 bases and J gave up 6 bases, with 17 bases separating them. The CDR3 is 14 residues long. Germline lookup yields CDR1 ENHRY and CDR2 SYGVKD. CDR3 sequence (DNA): TGTGCCATCAGTAGAAAGGGGGAAGGCGCCGAGCAGTACTTC. Residues: CAISRKGEGAEQYF.

This chain links TRBV19 with TRBJ2-2; TRBD2 agrees at 7 bases. Germline CDR1 reads LNHDA; CDR2 reads SQIVND (reference sequence). V lost 4 bases to trimming and J lost 6 bases; unmatched junction nucleotides: 8. The CDR3 spans 15 residues. CDR3 bases: TGTGCCAGTAGTAGGGCCGGGGGGTTGGCCGGGGAGCTGTTTTTT. Residues: CASSRAGGLAGELFF.

The chain is built from TRBV24-1 and TRBJ1-4, with D unclear. The CDR3 length is 13 residues. Trimming stripped 3 bases from V and 11 bases from J, with 12 bases between. CDR1 KGHDR and CDR2 SFDVKD come from the germline V gene. The CDR3 is CATSDLAGTKLFF. CDR3 in DNA: TGTGCCACCAGTGATCTTGCAGGAACCAAACTGTTTTTT.

V gene TRBV5-1 combines with J gene TRBJ2-3; tentative D call: TRBD2 (6 bases). Germline CDR1 and CDR2: SGHRS and YFSETQ. V dropped 1 base and J dropped 2 bases, with 8 bases sitting between them. The CDR3 runs to 14 residues. The CDR3 DNA is TGCGCCAGCAGCTTGCTAGCGCCCACAGATACGCAGTATTTT. This sequence encodes CASSLLAPTDTQYF.

The CDR3 DNA reads TGTGCCAGCAGCGTAGGGGAGGTAGCGGGAGCCACCGGGGAGCTGTTTTTT. Amino acid sequence: CASSVGEVAGATGELFF. The chain combines TRBV9 with TRBJ2-2; 9 nucleotides align to TRBD2. There are 17 residues in the CDR3. Germline CDR1 reads SGDLS; CDR2 reads YYNGEE. V dropped 0 bases and J dropped 4; count of bases not matched to a gene: 7.

CDR3 DNA: TGTGCCAGCAGATCGGAGGCCACGGACATTCAGTACTTC. This sequence encodes CASRSEATDIQYF. This chain connects TRBV12-3 or TRBV12-4 to TRBJ2-4; the D gene is possibly TRBD2 (5 bases). The CDR3 extends over 13 amino acids. The V end was cut by 6 bases, the J end by 8 bases, with 14 bases between.

The V and J genes are TRBV27 and TRBJ2-7; 7 bases are a match to TRBD1. J was trimmed by 4 bases and V by 6 bases; bases with no gene match: 12. Germline lookup yields CDR1 MNHEY and CDR2 SMNVEV (reference sequence). CDR3 size: 15 residues. This CDR3 is CASRLRQGLPYEQYF. As DNA, the CDR3 is TGTGCCAGCAGACTTCGACAGGGCTTACCATACGAGCAGTACTTC.

The rearrangement joins TRBV6-5 to TRBJ2-7; a weak D match, TRBD2 (5 bases). This CDR3 has 16 amino acids. CDR1 and CDR2 from the germline V gene are MNHEY and SVGAGI. Trimming shortened V by 2 bases and J by 6 bases, and 20 bases separated the two germline ends. The CDR3 is CASSYTSFPSGTEQYF. CDR3 nucleotides: TGTGCCAGCAGTTACACTTCCTTCCCCTCGGGAACCGAGCAGTACTTC.

The J gene is TRBJ2-5, the V gene TRBV30; TRBD2 matches at 8 bases. V shed 7 bases and J 5 bases; nucleotides not matched to a gene: 15. CDR3 length: 15 residues. The germline gives CDR1 GTSNPN, CDR2 SVGIG (reference sequence). CDR3 sequence reads: CAFSPGTSLGETQYF. In DNA, the CDR3 is TGTGCCTTTTCCCCCGGGACTAGTCTTGGTGAGACCCAGTACTTC.

The chain recombines TRBV4-1 with TRBJ2-5, with 11 bases lining up with TRBD2. Germline V lookup: CDR1 MGHRA, CDR2 YSYEKL. This CDR3 is built from 15 residues. J gave up 5 bases and V 2 bases, and 4 bases lay outside the gene matches. The CDR3 region is CASSQLLAGEETQYF. CDR3 bases: TGCGCCAGCAGCCAACTACTAGCGGGAGAGGAGACCCAGTACTTC.

A single count supports this clone. The chain is built from TRBV6-2 or TRBV6-3 and TRBJ1-5; TRBD1 is a possible D gene (6 bases). Trimming left V 2 bases short and J 6 bases short, with 11 bases between. CDR3 length equals 14 residues. CDR1 is MNHEY and CDR2 is SVGEGT in the germline V gene. The CDR3 region has the DNA TGTGCCAGCAGTTACGGGGGGGCAGCTCAGCCCCAGCATTTT. Protein: CASSYGGAAQPQHF.

V is TRBV29-1 and J is TRBJ1-1; maybe TRBD1 (5 bases). The CDR3 runs to 13 residues. Germline CDR1 SQVTM, CDR2 ANQGSEA. Trimming cost V 4 bases and J 5 bases, with 14 bases left between them. The CDR3 is CSVAPRDGTEAFF. As DNA, the CDR3 is TGCAGCGTTGCCCCCAGGGATGGGACTGAAGCTTTCTTT.

The J gene is TRBJ2-1, the V gene TRBV5-1, with 8 bases aligning to TRBD2. CDR3 length: 16 residues. Germline lookup yields CDR1 SGHRS and CDR2 YFSETQ. The J segment lost 9 bases and the V segment lost 4 bases, leaving 15 bases of the junction unmatched. DNA for the CDR3: TGCGCCAGCAGCGGGGAGGCAGCGGGAGTAGGGGCTGAGCAGTTCTTC. Protein: CASSGEAAGVGAEQFF.

J is TRBJ1-5 and V is TRBV12-3 or TRBV12-4; no clear D gene. V dropped 2 bases and J dropped 5 bases, with 7 bases sitting between them. The CDR3 length is 13 residues. CDR3 residues: CASSLSPDQPQHF. The CDR3 DNA follows: TGTGCCAGCAGTTTAAGCCCGGATCAGCCCCAGCATTTT.

The CDR3 bases are TGTGCCAGCAGCTCAGGGACTGGCGAGACCCAGTACTTC. Protein product: CASSSGTGETQYF. This chain links TRBV13 with TRBJ2-5; the D gene is possibly TRBD2 (6 bases). The CDR3 covers 13 residues. V lost 4 bases and J 5 bases, leaving 11 bases between the germline ends. Germline CDR1 PRHDT, CDR2 FYEKMQ (reference sequence).

The rearrangement links TRBV7-9 to TRBJ2-2; 9 bases line up with TRBD2. The CDR3 is 16 amino acids. Germline V lookup: CDR1 SEHNR, CDR2 FQNEAQ (reference sequence). The junction had 8 bases not matched to a gene; V was cut back by 5 bases and J by 4 bases. The CDR3 loop is CASSPPGGRGTGELFF. CDR3 DNA sequence: TGTGCCAGCAGCCCCCCGGGCGGGAGGGGCACCGGGGAGCTGTTTTTT.

CDR3 protein: CASSYVQGRGEKLFF. DNA for the CDR3: TGTGCCAGCAGTTATGTTCAGGGTAGGGGTGAAAAACTGTTTTTT. This rearrangement joins TRBV6-5 to TRBJ1-4; maybe TRBD1 (5 bases). The CDR3 covers 15 residues. Trimming removed 3 bases from V and 7 bases from J, with 15 bases in between. Germline CDR1 MNHEY, CDR2 SVGAGI.

The J gene is TRBJ2-1, the V gene TRBV20-1; maybe TRBD2 (6 bases). Deletions cut 3 bases from V and 5 bases from J, with 17 bases between. The V gene's germline CDR1 is DFQATT and CDR2 SNEGSKA (reference sequence). The CDR3 spans 15 residues. The CDR3 loop reads CSASIPGDFDNEQFF. CDR3 bases: TGCAGTGCTAGTATTCCGGGGGACTTCGACAATGAGCAGTTCTTC.

This sequence joins TRBV14 and TRBJ1-1, with a tentative D call TRBD1 (5 bases). Germline V gives CDR1 SGHDN, CDR2 FVKESK. The CDR3 length is 15 residues. Deletions cut 2 bases from V and 2 bases from J, with 12 bases between. The CDR3 nucleotides read TGTGCCAGCAGCCAACAAGGACAAAGCAACACTGAAGCTTTCTTT. The encoded protein is CASSQQGQSNTEAFF.

The V and J genes are TRBV5-1 and TRBJ2-5, with D possibly being TRBD2 (6 bases). The CDR3 is 17 residues long. From germline, CDR1 is SGHRS and CDR2 YFSETQ. Trimming stripped 1 base from V and 7 bases from J, with 23 bases between. This chain's CDR3 is CASSLNGYTAAGGTQYF. The CDR3, as DNA: TGCGCCAGCAGCTTGAACGGGTATACGGCTGCCGGGGGGACCCAGTACTTC.

V gene TRBV3-1 (or the pseudogene TRBV3-2) combines with J gene TRBJ2-2; TRBD2 is a possible D gene (6 bases). The V gene lost 4 bases and the J gene lost 2 bases, with 11 bases spanning the gap. Germline CDR1 and CDR2: LGHDT and YNNKEL (reference sequence). There are 15 residues in the CDR3. This CDR3 is CASSPLARNTGELFF. The CDR3 DNA reads as TGTGCCAGCAGCCCCCTAGCGAGAAACACCGGGGAGCTGTTTTTT.

The J gene is TRBJ2-1, the V gene TRBV7-2; TRBD2 agrees at 9 bases. J lost 10 bases, V lost 2 bases, and 6 bases had no gene match. Per the germline V gene, CDR1 is SGHTA and CDR2 is FQGNSA. The CDR3 covers 14 residues. CDR3 residues: CASSLNLAGVEQFF. For the CDR3, the DNA is TGTGCCAGCAGCTTAAATTTAGCGGGAGTAGAGCAGTTCTTC. Using reference TRBV7-2 and TRBJ2-1 for the parts outside the CDR3, the full variable domain is GAGVSQSPSNKVTEKGKDVELRCDPISGHTALYWYRQSLGQGLEFLIYFQGNSAPDKSGLPSDRFSAERTGGSVSTLTIQRTQQEDSAVYLCASSLNLAGVEQFFGPGTRLTVL.